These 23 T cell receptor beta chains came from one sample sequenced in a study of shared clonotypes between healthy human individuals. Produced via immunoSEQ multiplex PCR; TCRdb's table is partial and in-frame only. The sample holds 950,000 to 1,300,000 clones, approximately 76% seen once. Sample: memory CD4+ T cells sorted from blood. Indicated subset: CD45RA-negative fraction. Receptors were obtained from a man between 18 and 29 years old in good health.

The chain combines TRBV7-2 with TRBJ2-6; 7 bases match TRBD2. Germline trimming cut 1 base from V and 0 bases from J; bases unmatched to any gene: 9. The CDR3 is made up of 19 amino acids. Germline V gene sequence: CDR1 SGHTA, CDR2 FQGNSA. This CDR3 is CASSLVRRRGNSGANVLTF. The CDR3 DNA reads TGTGCCAGCAGCTTAGTCAGGCGGCGGGGGAACTCTGGGGCCAACGTCCTGACTTTC.

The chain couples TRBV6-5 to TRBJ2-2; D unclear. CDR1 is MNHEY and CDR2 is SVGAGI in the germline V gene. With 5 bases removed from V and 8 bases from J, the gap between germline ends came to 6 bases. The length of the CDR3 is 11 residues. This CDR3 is CASSTVGELFF. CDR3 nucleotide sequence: TGTGCCAGCAGTACCGTAGGGGAGCTGTTTTTT.

The CDR3 region is CASSSYRVSNTGELFF. The CDR3 DNA sequence: TGTGCCAGCAGCAGCTACAGGGTCTCGAACACCGGGGAGCTGTTTTTT. This chain uses TRBV21-1 with TRBJ2-2; TRBD1 is taken as the D call from the table, unchecked against the DNA. TRBV21-1 is listed as a pseudogene. The CDR3 consists of 16 residues.

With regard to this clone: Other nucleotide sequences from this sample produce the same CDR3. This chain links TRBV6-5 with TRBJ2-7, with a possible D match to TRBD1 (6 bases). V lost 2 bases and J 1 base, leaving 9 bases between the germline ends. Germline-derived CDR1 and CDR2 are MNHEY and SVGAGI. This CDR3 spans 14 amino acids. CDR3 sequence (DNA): TGTGCCAGCAGTTACAGTCAGGGGTCCTACGAGCAGTACTTC. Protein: CASSYSQGSYEQYF.

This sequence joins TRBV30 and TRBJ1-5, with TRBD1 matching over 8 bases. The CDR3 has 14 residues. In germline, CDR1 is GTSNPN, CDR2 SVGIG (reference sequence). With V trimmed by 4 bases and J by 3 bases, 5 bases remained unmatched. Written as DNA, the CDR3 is TGTGCCTGGAATATGGGACAGGTCAATCAGCCCCAGCATTTT. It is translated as CAWNMGQVNQPQHF. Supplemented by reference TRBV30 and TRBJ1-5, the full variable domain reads SQTIHQWPATLVQPVGSPLSLECTVEGTSNPNLYWYRQAAGRGLQLLFYSVGIGQISSEVPQNLSASRPQDRQFILSSKKLLLSDSGFYLCAWNMGQVNQPQHFGDGTRLSIL.

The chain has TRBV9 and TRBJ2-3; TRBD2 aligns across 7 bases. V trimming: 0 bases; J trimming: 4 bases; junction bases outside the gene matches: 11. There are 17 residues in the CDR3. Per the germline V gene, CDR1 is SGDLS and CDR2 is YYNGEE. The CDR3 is CASSVGVGGSMADTQYF. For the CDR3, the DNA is TGTGCCAGCAGCGTAGGGGTCGGCGGGAGTATGGCAGATACGCAGTATTTT.

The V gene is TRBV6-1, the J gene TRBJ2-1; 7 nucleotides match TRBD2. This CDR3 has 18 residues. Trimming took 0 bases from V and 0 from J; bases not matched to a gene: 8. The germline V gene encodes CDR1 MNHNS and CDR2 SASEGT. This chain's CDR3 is CASSEASAGRSSYNEQFF. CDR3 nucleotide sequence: TGTGCCAGCAGTGAAGCGTCAGCGGGACGGAGCTCCTACAATGAGCAGTTCTTC.

CDR3 in amino acids: CASSRNKNIQYF. Written as DNA, the CDR3 is TGTGCCAGCAGCCGGAACAAAAACATTCAGTACTTC. V is TRBV7-2 and J is TRBJ2-4; no reliable D call. This CDR3 has 12 residues. V lost 5 bases and J lost 3, with 5 bases in between. CDR1 and CDR2 from the germline V gene are SGHTA and FQGNSA.

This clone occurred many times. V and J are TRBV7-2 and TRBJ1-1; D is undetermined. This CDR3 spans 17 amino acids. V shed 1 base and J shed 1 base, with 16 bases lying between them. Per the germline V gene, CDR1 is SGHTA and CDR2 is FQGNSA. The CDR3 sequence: CASSLGPSYIKNTEAFF. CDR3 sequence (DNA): TGTGCCAGCAGCTTAGGTCCGTCTTATATAAAGAACACTGAAGCTTTCTTT.

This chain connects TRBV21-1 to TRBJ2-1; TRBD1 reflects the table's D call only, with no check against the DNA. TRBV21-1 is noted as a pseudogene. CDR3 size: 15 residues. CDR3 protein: CASSSRGGTGNEQFF. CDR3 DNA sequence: TGTGCCAGCAGCAGCCGTGGGGGGACAGGAAATGAGCAGTTCTTC.

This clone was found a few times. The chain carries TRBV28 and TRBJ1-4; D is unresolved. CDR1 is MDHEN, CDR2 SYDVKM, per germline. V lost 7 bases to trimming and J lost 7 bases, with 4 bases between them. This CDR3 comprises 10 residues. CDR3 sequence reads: CASKGEKLFF. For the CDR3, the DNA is TGTGCCAGCAAGGGTGAAAAACTGTTTTTT.

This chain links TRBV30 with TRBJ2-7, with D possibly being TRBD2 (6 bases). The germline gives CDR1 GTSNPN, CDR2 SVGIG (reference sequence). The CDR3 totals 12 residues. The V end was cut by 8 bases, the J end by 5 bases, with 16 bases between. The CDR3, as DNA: TGTGCCGGGGTGGGGGGAATCCACGAGCAGTACTTC. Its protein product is CAGVGGIHEQYF. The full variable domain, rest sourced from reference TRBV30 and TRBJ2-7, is SQTIHQWPATLVQPVGSPLSLECTVEGTSNPNLYWYRQAAGRGLQLLFYSVGIGQISSEVPQNLSASRPQDRQFILSSKKLLLSDSGFYLCAGVGGIHEQYFGPGTRLTVT.

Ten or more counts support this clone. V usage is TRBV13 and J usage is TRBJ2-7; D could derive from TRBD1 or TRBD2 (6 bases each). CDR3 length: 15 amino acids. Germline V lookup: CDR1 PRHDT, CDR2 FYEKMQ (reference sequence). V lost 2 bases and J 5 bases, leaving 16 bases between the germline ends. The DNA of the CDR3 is TGTGCCAGCAGCTTAATGGTGGGGGGCTCGGACGAGCAGTACTTC. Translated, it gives CASSLMVGGSDEQYF.

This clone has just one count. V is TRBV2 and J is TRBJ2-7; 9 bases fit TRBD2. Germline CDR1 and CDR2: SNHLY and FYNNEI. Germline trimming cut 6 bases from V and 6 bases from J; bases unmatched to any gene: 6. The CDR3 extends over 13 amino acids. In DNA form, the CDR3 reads TGTGCCAGCAGCGTCCTAGCGGGATCCGAGCAGTACTTC. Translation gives CASSVLAGSEQYF. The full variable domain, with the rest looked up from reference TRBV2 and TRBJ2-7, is EPEVTQTPSHQVTQMGQEVILRCVPISNHLYFYWYRQILGQKVEFLVSFYNNEISEKSEIFDDQFSVERPDGSNFTLKIRSTKLEDSAMYFCASSVLAGSEQYFGPGTRLTVT.

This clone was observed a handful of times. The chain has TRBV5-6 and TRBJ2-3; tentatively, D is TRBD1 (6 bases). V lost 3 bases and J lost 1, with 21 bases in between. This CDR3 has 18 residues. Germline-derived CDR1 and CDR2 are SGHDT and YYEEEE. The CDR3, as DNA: TGTGCCAGCAGCTCCTCCCGATTGACAGGCCTGCGCACAGATACGCAGTATTTT. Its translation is CASSSSRLTGLRTDTQYF. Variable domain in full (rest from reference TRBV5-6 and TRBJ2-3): DAGVTQSPTHLIKTRGQQVTLRCSPKSGHDTVSWYQQALGQGPQFIFQYYEEEERQRGNFPDRFSGHQFPNYSSELNVNALLLGDSALYLCASSSSRLTGLRTDTQYFGPGTRLTVL.

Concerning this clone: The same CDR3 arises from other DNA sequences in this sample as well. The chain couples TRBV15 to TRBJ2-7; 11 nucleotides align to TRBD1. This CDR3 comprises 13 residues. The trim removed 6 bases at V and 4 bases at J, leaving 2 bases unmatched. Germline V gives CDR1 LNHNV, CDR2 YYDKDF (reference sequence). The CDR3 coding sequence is TGTGCCACCAGTCGGGACAGGGGGTACGAGCAGTACTTC. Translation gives CATSRDRGYEQYF.

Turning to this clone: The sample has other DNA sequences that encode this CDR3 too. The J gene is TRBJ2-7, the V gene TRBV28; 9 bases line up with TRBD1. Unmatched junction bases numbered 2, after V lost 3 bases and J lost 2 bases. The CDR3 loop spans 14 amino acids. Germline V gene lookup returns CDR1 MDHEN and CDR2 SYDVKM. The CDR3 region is CASSLRQGAYEQYF. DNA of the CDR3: TGTGCCAGCAGTTTGCGACAGGGGGCCTACGAGCAGTACTTC.

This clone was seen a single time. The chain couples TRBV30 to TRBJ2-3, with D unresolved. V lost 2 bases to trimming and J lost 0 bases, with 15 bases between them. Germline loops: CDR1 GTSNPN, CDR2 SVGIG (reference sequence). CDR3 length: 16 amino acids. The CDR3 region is CAWSPTLDLSTDTQYF. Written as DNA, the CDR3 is TGTGCCTGGAGTCCGACATTGGATCTTAGCACAGATACGCAGTATTTT.

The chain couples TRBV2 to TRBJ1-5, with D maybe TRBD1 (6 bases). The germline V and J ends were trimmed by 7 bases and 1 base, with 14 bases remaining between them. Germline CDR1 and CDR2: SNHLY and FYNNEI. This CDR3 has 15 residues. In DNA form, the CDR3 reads TGTGCCAGCAATAACAGGGAACTCAGCAATCAGCCCCAGCATTTT. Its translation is CASNNRELSNQPQHF.

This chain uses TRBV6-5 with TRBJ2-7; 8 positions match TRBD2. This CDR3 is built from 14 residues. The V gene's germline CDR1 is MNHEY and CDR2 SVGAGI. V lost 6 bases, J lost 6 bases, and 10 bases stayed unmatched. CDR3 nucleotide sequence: TGTGCCAGCAGACTCGGGGGTAGCGGGGCCGAGCAGTACTTC. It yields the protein CASRLGGSGAEQYF.

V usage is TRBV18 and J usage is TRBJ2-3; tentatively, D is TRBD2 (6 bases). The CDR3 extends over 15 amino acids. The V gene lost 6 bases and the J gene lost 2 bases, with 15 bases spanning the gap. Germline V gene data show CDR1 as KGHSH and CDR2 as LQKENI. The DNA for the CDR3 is TGTGCCAGCTCCCCGCGGCTAGCGATCACAGATACGCAGTATTTT. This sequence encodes CASSPRLAITDTQYF.

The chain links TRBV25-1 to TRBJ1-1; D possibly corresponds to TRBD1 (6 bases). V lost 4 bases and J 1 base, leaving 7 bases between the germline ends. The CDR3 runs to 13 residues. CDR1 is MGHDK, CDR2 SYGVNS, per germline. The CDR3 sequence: CASSGTANTEAFF. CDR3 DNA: TGTGCCAGCAGTGGGACAGCGAACACTGAAGCTTTCTTT.

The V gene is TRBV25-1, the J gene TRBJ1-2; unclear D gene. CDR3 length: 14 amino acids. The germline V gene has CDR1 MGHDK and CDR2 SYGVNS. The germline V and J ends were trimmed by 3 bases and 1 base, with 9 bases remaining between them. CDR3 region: CASSESVFNYGYTF. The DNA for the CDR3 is TGTGCCAGCAGTGAGTCGGTGTTTAACTATGGCTACACCTTC.